A single T cell receptor (beta chain) is shown here with its context. This record belongs to a study of blood T cell repertoires in COVID-19. Study as a whole: There were acute and convalescent COVID-19 samples, and they came from the United States, Italy and Spain. From T cells, B-cell-depleted T cells, or PBMCs came the material, which was cDNA or gDNA.

In the original workflow: Estimation of nucleated cell counts relied on the amplification of reference gene primers. Clones were sequenced by immunoSEQ multiplex PCR, and TCRdb holds only the in-frame ones, with some missing. That table supplies the V and J calls and clone size; D and trimming were determined from the DNA. This sample has around 100,000 clones; 82% occur once, and the top ten carry roughly 7.9%. V lost 2 bases and J lost 8; bases outside the gene matches: 5. The CDR3 contains 13 residues. Per germline, CDR1 MGHDK and CDR2 SYGVNS. The material sequenced was peripheral blood. The chain carries TRBV25-1 and TRBJ1-2; 7 bases align to TRBD1. The clonotype comes from a man in his 70s with acute or convalescent COVID-19. This CDR3 reads CASSEEGARGYTF. CDR3 in DNA: TGTGCCAGCAGTGAAGAGGGGGCAAGGGGCTACACCTTC.